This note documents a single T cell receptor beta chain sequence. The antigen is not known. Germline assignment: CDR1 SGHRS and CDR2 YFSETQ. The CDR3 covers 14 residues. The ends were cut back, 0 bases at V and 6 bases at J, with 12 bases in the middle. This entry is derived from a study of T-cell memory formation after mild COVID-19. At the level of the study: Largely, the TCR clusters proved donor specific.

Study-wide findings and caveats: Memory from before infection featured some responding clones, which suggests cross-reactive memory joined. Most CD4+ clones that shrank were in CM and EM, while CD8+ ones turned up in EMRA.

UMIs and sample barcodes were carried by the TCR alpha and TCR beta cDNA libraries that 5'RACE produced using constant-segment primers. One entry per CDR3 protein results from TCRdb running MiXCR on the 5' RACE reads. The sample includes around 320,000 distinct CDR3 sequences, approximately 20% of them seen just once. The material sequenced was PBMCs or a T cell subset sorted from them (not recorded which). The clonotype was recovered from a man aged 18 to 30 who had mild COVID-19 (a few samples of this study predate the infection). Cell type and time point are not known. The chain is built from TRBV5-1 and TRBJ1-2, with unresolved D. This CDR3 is CASSLGWSADGYTF. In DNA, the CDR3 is TGCGCCAGCAGCTTGGGTTGGTCTGCTGATGGCTACACCTTC.